This TCR beta chain is drawn from a study of technical replicates of blood from several donors. The data were produced by immunoSEQ multiplex PCR, yet TCRdb's version contains in-frame clones alone and is incomplete. The table records more than 60,000 clones, 85% to 95% of them present only once. Germline V lookup: CDR1 ENHRY, CDR2 SYGVKD. CDR3 length: 14 amino acids. Trimming removed 4 bases from V and 5 bases from J, with 12 bases in between. This chain uses TRBV10-3 with TRBJ2-1, with D perhaps TRBD2 (6 bases). The sample taken for sequencing was T cells isolated from PBMCs. The TCR originated in a human donor in good health. The CDR3 nucleotides read TGTGCCATCAGTGGAGGACTATCAAACAATGAGCAGTTCTTC. This translates into CAISGGLSNNEQFF.